The rows below give T cell receptor beta chains drawn from one sample of a study of blood T cells in healthy people across ages. One entry per CDR3 protein results from TCRdb running MiXCR on the 5' RACE reads. The data hold about 780,000 distinct CDR3 sequences, with 62% observed a single time. The sequencing input was blood. These receptors originate from a man between 25 and 39 years old in good health. Both conserved end residues are part of each CDR3. The D gene is left open where the match is weak. Not all rows give a size; the values are once, few, many and, for expanded clones, a class.

clone size: NA; D gene: NA; V gene: TRBV29-1; J gene: TRBJ1-1; CDR3 DNA: TGCAGCGTCGCAAGGACCCCGAACACTGAAGCTTTCTTT; CDR3 protein: CSVARTPNTEAFF
clone size: NA; D gene: TRBD2; V gene: TRBV4-2; J gene: TRBJ2-6; CDR3 DNA: TGTGCCAGCAGCCAAGATGGGGGGGTTGGGGCCAACGTCCTGACTTTC; CDR3 protein: CASSQDGGVGANVLTF
clone size: few; D gene: NA; V gene: TRBV29-1; J gene: TRBJ2-3; CDR3 DNA: TGCAGCGTTGAACTCGGGGGGCCAGATACGCAGTATTTT; CDR3 protein: CSVELGGPDTQYF
clone size: NA; D gene: NA; V gene: TRBV4-3; J gene: TRBJ2-7; CDR3 DNA: TGCGCCAGCAGCCAAGATTCGGGATGGTACGAGCAGTACTTC; CDR3 protein: CASSQDSGWYEQYF
clone size: NA; D gene: TRBD1; V gene: TRBV6-5; J gene: TRBJ2-4; CDR3 DNA: TGTGCCAGCGGCCAAATCCAGGGGGTGAGGCAGTACTTC; CDR3 protein: CASGQIQGVRQYF
clone size: NA; D gene: NA; V gene: TRBV20-1; J gene: TRBJ2-1; CDR3 DNA: TGCAGTGCTCCTGACAGGATCGCCTACAATGAGCAGTTCTTC; CDR3 protein: CSAPDRIAYNEQFF
clone size: many; D gene: NA; V gene: TRBV28; J gene: TRBJ2-7; CDR3 DNA: TGTGCCAGCAGTGGGCAGTACGAGCAGTACTTC; CDR3 protein: CASSGQYEQYF
clone size: NA; D gene: NA; V gene: TRBV2; J gene: TRBJ1-1; CDR3 DNA: TGTGCCAGCAGGGATTCAAACACTGAAGCTTTCTTT; CDR3 protein: CASRDSNTEAFF
clone size: NA; D gene: NA; V gene: TRBV29-1; J gene: TRBJ2-2; CDR3 DNA: TGCAGCGGCACGAGGGGCCAACTAAACACCGGGGAGCTGTTTTTT; CDR3 protein: CSGTRGQLNTGELFF
clone size: NA; D gene: TRBD1; V gene: TRBV20-1; J gene: TRBJ2-5; CDR3 DNA: TGCAGTGCTAGAGGAAGGGACAGGGGGCGAGAGACCCAGTACTTC; CDR3 protein: CSARGRDRGRETQYF
clone size: NA; D gene: NA; V gene: TRBV10-3; J gene: TRBJ1-2; CDR3 DNA: TGTGCCATCAAGCCAGCTAGTAACTATGGCTACACCTTC; CDR3 protein: CAIKPASNYGYTF
clone size: NA; D gene: TRBD2; V gene: TRBV30; J gene: TRBJ2-1; CDR3 DNA: TGTGCCTGGTCGGCGGGGGGCAATGAGCAGTTCTTC; CDR3 protein: CAWSAGGNEQFF
clone size: NA; D gene: NA; V gene: TRBV12-3/TRBV12-4; J gene: TRBJ1-5; CDR3 DNA: TGTGCCAGCAGTTTAGAATATCGGAATCAGCCCCAGCATTTT; CDR3 protein: CASSLEYRNQPQHF
clone size: NA; D gene: NA; V gene: TRBV14; J gene: TRBJ2-5; CDR3 DNA: TGTGCCAGCAGCCAAGCAGGCTGGGGCGGAGAGACCCAGTACTTC; CDR3 protein: CASSQAGWGGETQYF
clone size: many; D gene: NA; V gene: TRBV28; J gene: TRBJ1-2; CDR3 DNA: TGTGCCAGCAGGGACAGTACAAGCTACACCTTC; CDR3 protein: CASRDSTSYTF
clone size: NA; D gene: NA; V gene: TRBV2; J gene: TRBJ2-7; CDR3 DNA: TGTGCCAGCAGTGAATCGATTAACTACGAGCAGTACTTC; CDR3 protein: CASSESINYEQYF
clone size: NA; D gene: NA; V gene: TRBV5-1; J gene: TRBJ2-1; CDR3 DNA: TGCGCCAGCAGCTCAACCAGGTATCCGGGTAATGAGCAGTTCTTC; CDR3 protein: CASSSTRYPGNEQFF
clone size: few; D gene: NA; V gene: TRBV14; J gene: TRBJ2-7; CDR3 DNA: TGTGCCAGCAGTGCCGGGGGCTACTACGAGCAGTACTTC; CDR3 protein: CASSAGGYYEQYF
clone size: few; D gene: NA; V gene: TRBV2; J gene: TRBJ2-3; CDR3 DNA: TGTGCCAGCACTGCGCGGATTAGCACAGATACGCAGTATTTT; CDR3 protein: CASTARISTDTQYF
clone size: NA; D gene: NA; V gene: TRBV15; J gene: TRBJ2-1; CDR3 DNA: TGTGCCGCCAGCAGCGCGGGTTCCTACAATGAGCAGTTCTTC; CDR3 protein: CAASSAGSYNEQFF
clone size: few; D gene: NA; V gene: TRBV27; J gene: TRBJ2-7; CDR3 DNA: TGTGCCAGCAGTTGGGGCACCTACGAGCAGTACTTC; CDR3 protein: CASSWGTYEQYF
clone size: many; D gene: TRBD2; V gene: TRBV20-1; J gene: TRBJ2-5; CDR3 DNA: TGCAGTGCTATAGCGGGGGGTGAGGAGACCCAGTACTTC; CDR3 protein: CSAIAGGEETQYF
clone size: once; D gene: NA; V gene: TRBV5-5; J gene: TRBJ2-1; CDR3 DNA: TGTGCCAGCAGCCGACTAGACCTCAATGAGCAGTTCTTC; CDR3 protein: CASSRLDLNEQFF
clone size: few; D gene: TRBD1; V gene: TRBV7-9; J gene: TRBJ2-1; CDR3 DNA: TGTGCCAGCAGCGAGGCTACAGGGGGCAGGGACAATGAGCAGTTCTTC; CDR3 protein: CASSEATGGRDNEQFF
clone size: few; D gene: NA; V gene: TRBV7-3; J gene: TRBJ2-3; CDR3 DNA: TGTGCCAGCAGCTCCCGGAGGGGCACAGATACGCAGTATTTT; CDR3 protein: CASSSRRGTDTQYF
clone size: NA; D gene: TRBD1; V gene: TRBV25-1; J gene: TRBJ1-1; CDR3 DNA: TGTGCCAGCAGTGGCAGGGGGCTAAACACTGAAGCTTTCTTT; CDR3 protein: CASSGRGLNTEAFF
clone size: NA; D gene: NA; V gene: TRBV18; J gene: TRBJ1-1; CDR3 DNA: TGTGCCAGCTCACCACCGGGACCGAACACTGAAGCTTTCTTT; CDR3 protein: CASSPPGPNTEAFF